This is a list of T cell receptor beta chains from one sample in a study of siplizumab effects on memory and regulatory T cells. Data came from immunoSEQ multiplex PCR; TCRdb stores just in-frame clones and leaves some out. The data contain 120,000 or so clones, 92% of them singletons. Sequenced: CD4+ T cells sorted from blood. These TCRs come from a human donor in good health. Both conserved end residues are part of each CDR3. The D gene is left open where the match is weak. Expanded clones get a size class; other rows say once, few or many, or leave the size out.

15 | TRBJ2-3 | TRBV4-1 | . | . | CASSQSWGAVRTQYF | TGCGCCAGCAGCCAAAGTTGGGGAGCGGTCCGTACGCAGTATTTT
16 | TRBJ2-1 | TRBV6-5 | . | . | CASSYSSAKIYNEQFF | TGTGCCAGCAGTTACTCTAGCGCTAAAATCTACAATGAGCAGTTCTTC
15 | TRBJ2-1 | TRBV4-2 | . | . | CASSHDTRGNNEQFF | TGTGCCAGCAGCCACGATACGAGGGGCAACAATGAGCAGTTCTTC
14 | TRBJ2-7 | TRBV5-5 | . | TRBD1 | CASSPGTGSYEQYF | TGTGCCAGCAGCCCCGGGACAGGAAGCTACGAGCAGTACTTC
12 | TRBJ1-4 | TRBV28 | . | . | CASRRGGEKLFF | TGTGCCAGCAGAAGGGGTGGCGAAAAACTGTTTTTT
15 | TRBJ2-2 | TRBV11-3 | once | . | CASSYGTSNTGELFF | TGTGCCAGCAGTTATGGGACTTCTAACACCGGGGAGCTGTTTTTT
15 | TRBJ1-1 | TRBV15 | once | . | CATSRDYRESAEAFF | TGTGCCACCAGCAGGGACTACAGGGAGAGTGCGGAAGCTTTCTTT
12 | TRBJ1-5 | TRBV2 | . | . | CASSGERQPQHF | TGTGCCAGCAGCGGGGAACGGCAGCCCCAGCATTTT
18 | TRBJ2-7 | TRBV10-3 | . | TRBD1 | CAISESGTGGIGSYEQYF | TGTGCCATCAGTGAGTCTGGGACAGGGGGCATCGGGTCCTACGAGCAGTACTTC
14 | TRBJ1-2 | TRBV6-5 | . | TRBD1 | CASSPRGELSGYTF | TGTGCCAGCAGTCCCAGGGGGGAGCTCTCTGGCTACACCTTC
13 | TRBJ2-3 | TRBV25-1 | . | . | CASSDRDPQPQYF | TGTGCCAGCAGTGATCGGGACCCCCAGCCGCAGTATTTT
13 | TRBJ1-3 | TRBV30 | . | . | CAWRGQSGNTIYF | TGTGCCTGGCGGGGACAATCTGGAAACACCATATATTTT
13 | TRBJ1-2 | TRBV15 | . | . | CATSRDHQTGYTF | TGTGCCACCAGCAGAGATCACCAGACGGGCTACACCTTC
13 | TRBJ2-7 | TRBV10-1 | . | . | CASSGADSYEQYF | TGCGCCAGCAGTGGGGCAGACTCCTACGAGCAGTACTTC
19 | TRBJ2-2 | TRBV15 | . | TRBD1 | CATSRHRDRGPVGTGELFF | TGTGCCACCAGCAGACACCGGGACAGGGGGCCGGTGGGAACCGGGGAGCTGTTTTTT
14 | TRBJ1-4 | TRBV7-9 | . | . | CASSLGAGEEKLFF | TGTGCCAGCAGCTTAGGAGCAGGAGAGGAAAAACTGTTTTTT
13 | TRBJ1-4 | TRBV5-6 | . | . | CASSLSGGEKLFF | TGTGCCAGCAGCTTGAGTGGGGGCGAAAAACTGTTTTTT
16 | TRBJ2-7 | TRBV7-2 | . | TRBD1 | CASSLAGQLSSYEQYF | TGTGCCAGCAGCTTAGCGGGACAGTTGAGCTCCTACGAGCAGTACTTC
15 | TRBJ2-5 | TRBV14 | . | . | CASSLPGPGGETQYF | TGTGCCAGCAGCCTCCCGGGCCCAGGCGGAGAGACCCAGTACTTC
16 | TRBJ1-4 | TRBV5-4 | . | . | CASSDAVGGVGEKLFF | TGTGCCAGCAGCGATGCGGTTGGAGGGGTTGGAGAAAAACTGTTTTTT
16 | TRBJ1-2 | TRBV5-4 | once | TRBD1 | CASSLDTGTGIHGYTF | TGTGCCAGCAGCTTGGACACCGGGACAGGGATACATGGCTACACCTTC
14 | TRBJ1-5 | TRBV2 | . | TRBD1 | CASLGEGANQPQHF | TGTGCCAGCTTAGGGGAGGGGGCTAATCAGCCCCAGCATTTT
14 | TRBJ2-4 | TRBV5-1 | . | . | CASSFQGFENIQYF | TGCGCCAGCAGCTTCCAGGGTTTCGAAAACATTCAGTACTTC
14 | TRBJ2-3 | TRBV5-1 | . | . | CASTETPGTDTQYF | TGCGCCAGCACAGAGACACCGGGCACAGATACGCAGTATTTT
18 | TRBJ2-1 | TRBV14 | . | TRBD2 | CASSSSGGIPLLYNEQFF | TGTGCCAGCAGTTCAAGCGGGGGGATTCCCCTCCTCTACAATGAGCAGTTCTTC